The 24 T cell receptor beta chains in this list originate from one sample, sequenced in a study of blood T cell repertoires in COVID-19 (dated by TCRdb to 2018 to 2020). Library generation was performed with the immunoSEQ multiplex PCR assay. Held by TCRdb, this immuneACCESS table contains in-frame sequences only and omits some clones. Under half of the omission traces to an unresolved V gene where checked; the cause of the rest is unknown. This sample comprises 130,000 or so clones, roughly 83% of them detected only once. 1.4% of the sample belongs to the ten largest clones. The sequenced sample consisted of peripheral blood. These TCRs come from a man aged 55 to 70 with acute or convalescent COVID-19.

The chain links TRBV24-1 to TRBJ1-1, with 10 nucleotides matching TRBD1. CDR1 and CDR2 (germline): KGHDR, SFDVKD. The V segment lost 7 bases and the J segment 3 bases; nucleotides outside the gene matches: 4. The CDR3 has 14 residues. The CDR3 reads CATRAGTGDTEAFF. The CDR3 DNA is TGTGCCACCAGGGCCGGGACAGGGGACACTGAAGCTTTCTTT.

The CDR3 bases are TGTGCCAGCAGCTTAGGCAGTTTCGGGGGACAGGGGCCAACTTTGGGCACAGATACGCAGTATTTT. Its protein is CASSLGSFGGQGPTLGTDTQYF. This sequence joins TRBV13 and TRBJ2-3; the match to TRBD1 covers 10 bases. The CDR3 length is 22 residues. Trimming at V came to 0 bases and at J to 1 base, leaving 19 bases not matched to a gene. The V gene's germline CDR1 is PRHDT and CDR2 FYEKMQ (reference sequence).

The genes are TRBV6-5 and TRBJ2-7; TRBD1 matches at 7 bases. V lost 6 bases and J lost 0; bases outside the gene matches: 8. CDR3 length: 15 residues. Germline CDR1 and CDR2: MNHEY and SVGAGI. CDR3 DNA sequence: TGTGCCAGCAGATCGGAGAGGGGGCACTCCTACGAGCAGTACTTC. This gives the protein CASRSERGHSYEQYF.

This chain links TRBV6-5 with TRBJ1-2; D is ambiguous. Germline V lookup: CDR1 MNHEY, CDR2 SVGAGI. V dropped 0 bases and J dropped 8 bases, with 19 bases sitting between them. The CDR3 covers 16 residues. CDR3 amino acids: CASSYSSSDRRGGYTF. In nucleotides, the CDR3 is TGTGCCAGCAGTTACTCGTCTTCGGACCGCCGCGGGGGCTACACCTTC.

This clone occurred a few times. The chain combines TRBV11-2 with TRBJ2-2; a weak D match, TRBD2 (5 bases). Germline lookup yields CDR1 SGHAT and CDR2 FQNNGV. Trimming shortened V by 5 bases and J by 6 bases, and 13 bases separated the two germline ends. The length of the CDR3 is 14 residues. The CDR3 DNA reads TGTGCCAGCAGCCTGGCCGGAGGTCCCGGGGAGCTGTTTTTT. This gives the protein CASSLAGGPGELFF.

The V and J genes are TRBV19 and TRBJ1-2, with 7 bases fitting TRBD1. This CDR3 is built from 15 residues. The V segment lost 6 bases and the J segment 4 bases; nucleotides outside the gene matches: 11. Germline V gene data show CDR1 as LNHDA and CDR2 as SQIVND (reference sequence). CDR3: CASSPLRDSAYGYTF. The CDR3, as DNA: TGTGCCAGTAGCCCTCTGAGGGACAGCGCCTATGGCTACACCTTC. The full variable domain, completed using reference TRBV19 and TRBJ1-2, is DGGITQSPKYLFRKEGQNVTLSCEQNLNHDAMYWYRQDPGQGLRLIYYSQIVNDFQKGDIAEGYSVSREKKESFPLTVTSAQKNPTAFYLCASSPLRDSAYGYTFGSGTRLTVV.

This chain connects TRBV11-2 to TRBJ2-1; D is possibly TRBD1 (6 bases). The V gene's germline CDR1 is SGHAT and CDR2 FQNNGV. The V end lost 1 base, the J end lost 7 bases, and 8 bases lay between the germline ends. The CDR3 totals 13 residues. This CDR3 reads CASSLGQVNEQFF. The CDR3, as DNA: TGTGCCAGCAGCTTAGGACAGGTAAATGAGCAGTTCTTC.

The chain has TRBV12-3 or TRBV12-4 and TRBJ2-1; TRBD1 matches at 8 bases. The CDR3 has 13 amino acids. Trimming removed 10 bases from V and 2 bases from J; junction bases left unmatched: 4. DNA for the CDR3: TGTGCCACCACAGGGGGTCCCTACAATGAGCAGTTCTTC. It specifies CATTGGPYNEQFF.

By share, this clone ranks as medium-sized. V usage is TRBV7-9 and J usage is TRBJ2-2; 7 nucleotides line up with TRBD2. The germline gives CDR1 SEHNR, CDR2 FQNEAQ (reference sequence). V lost 5 bases and J lost 7; bases outside the gene matches: 7. CDR3 size: 14 residues. Here the CDR3 reads CASSQTSPGGELFF. CDR3 DNA: TGTGCCAGCAGCCAGACTAGCCCCGGCGGGGAGCTGTTTTTT.

The chain is built from TRBV7-9 and TRBJ2-5, with D tentatively TRBD1 (6 bases). Trimming took 6 bases from V and 5 from J, leaving 10 bases between them. The CDR3 extends over 12 amino acids. CDR1 and CDR2 from the germline V gene are SEHNR and FQNEAQ (reference sequence). The CDR3 here is CASSTGLETQYF. The CDR3, as DNA: TGTGCCAGCAGTACAGGGTTGGAGACCCAGTACTTC.

The chain combines TRBV5-6 with TRBJ1-3; a weak D match, TRBD1 (5 bases). The CDR3 spans 15 residues. V lost 2 bases and J 8 bases, leaving 17 bases between the germline ends. The germline CDR1 and CDR2 sequences are SGHDT and YYEEEE. CDR3 sequence reads: CASSFFRVRADTIYF. CDR3 DNA: TGTGCCAGCAGCTTTTTCCGGGTCAGGGCGGACACCATATATTTT.

This clone was detected only once. The chain combines TRBV2 with TRBJ2-1, with D possibly being TRBD1 (8 bases). This CDR3 spans 16 amino acids. V lost 8 bases and J 2 bases, leaving 19 bases between the germline ends. CDR1 is SNHLY and CDR2 is FYNNEI in the germline V gene. CDR3 nucleotide sequence: TGTGCCAGCGGGGGGGCGAGGACAGGGACCTACAATGAGCAGTTCTTC. This codes for CASGGARTGTYNEQFF. The full variable domain, rest sourced from reference TRBV2 and TRBJ2-1, is EPEVTQTPSHQVTQMGQEVILRCVPISNHLYFYWYRQILGQKVEFLVSFYNNEISEKSEIFDDQFSVERPDGSNFTLKIRSTKLEDSAMYFCASGGARTGTYNEQFFGPGTRLTVL.

This clone has a handful of counts. The rearrangement links TRBV3-1 (or the pseudogene TRBV3-2) to TRBJ2-7; 9 bases are shared with TRBD2. The CDR3 spans 15 residues. J was trimmed by 2 bases and V by 1 base; bases with no gene match: 3. The germline gives CDR1 LGHDT, CDR2 YNNKEL (reference sequence). The CDR3 is CASSQVAGVPYEQYF. The CDR3 nucleotides read TGTGCCAGCAGCCAAGTAGCGGGAGTGCCCTACGAGCAGTACTTC.

The chain is built from TRBV5-1 and TRBJ2-7; 12 bases align to TRBD1. The CDR3 loop spans 16 amino acids. CDR1 and CDR2 from the germline V gene are SGHRS and YFSETQ. V lost 2 bases and J lost 5; bases outside the gene matches: 8. CDR3 sequence (DNA): TGCGCCAGCAGCTTCGGCCGGGACAGGGGGCTCGACGAGCAGTACTTC. Its protein product is CASSFGRDRGLDEQYF.

The V and J genes are TRBV29-1 and TRBJ2-2, with 13 nucleotides matching TRBD2. Trimming cost V 7 bases and J 2 bases; bases outside gene matches: 10. Germline V CDR1 and CDR2: SQVTM, ANQGSEA. The length of the CDR3 is 17 residues. The CDR3 region is CSAGKTSGGTNTGELFF. For the CDR3, the DNA is TGCAGCGCCGGAAAGACTAGCGGGGGGACAAACACCGGGGAGCTGTTTTTT.

V is TRBV13 and J is TRBJ2-6; TRBD1 aligns across 8 bases. The CDR3 spans 18 residues. The V and J ends lost 3 bases and 4 bases, in that order; junction bases with no gene match: 11. In germline, CDR1 is PRHDT, CDR2 FYEKMQ (reference sequence). The CDR3 bases are TGTGCCAGCAGCTTGAACCCGCGACAGGGGAGCGGGGCCAACGTCCTGACTTTC. Translated: CASSLNPRQGSGANVLTF.

The chain uses TRBV5-1 and TRBJ2-7; 11 bases fit TRBD1. This CDR3 spans 15 amino acids. The V gene end was trimmed by 0 bases and the J gene end by 7 bases; junction bases not matched to a gene: 6. Germline lookup yields CDR1 SGHRS and CDR2 YFSETQ. This chain's CDR3 is CASSLGRTGGREQYF. CDR3 DNA: TGCGCCAGCAGCTTGGGAAGGACAGGGGGCAGGGAGCAGTACTTC.

The rearrangement links TRBV10-2 to TRBJ1-1, with unresolved D. The CDR3 spans 12 residues. Trimming shortened V by 6 bases and J by 1 base, and 6 bases separated the two germline ends. Germline assignment: CDR1 WSHSY and CDR2 SAAADI. CDR3: CASRSGNTEAFF. The CDR3 DNA follows: TGCGCCAGCAGGTCGGGGAACACTGAAGCTTTCTTT.

The chain is built from TRBV5-1 and TRBJ2-7, with 9 bases matching TRBD1. The V and J ends lost 4 bases and 6 bases, in that order; junction bases with no gene match: 8. Germline values: CDR1 SGHRS, CDR2 YFSETQ. This CDR3 has 14 amino acids. In DNA, the CDR3 is TGCGCCAGCAGCCTAGGACAGGGGCGGCGCGAGCAGTACTTC. It codes for CASSLGQGRREQYF.

This clone was observed once. The rearrangement joins TRBV6-5 to TRBJ1-1, with 8 bases fitting TRBD1. With V trimmed by 4 bases and J by 4 bases, 2 bases remained unmatched. CDR1 and CDR2 (germline): MNHEY, SVGAGI. This CDR3 comprises 13 residues. In DNA, the CDR3 is TGTGCCAGCAGTTCAGGGGGCGGCACTGAAGCTTTCTTT. This translates into CASSSGGGTEAFF.

The rearrangement joins TRBV28 to TRBJ2-7, with 10 bases aligning to TRBD1. This CDR3 comprises 15 residues. The germline CDR1 and CDR2 sequences are MDHEN and SYDVKM. V trimming: 5 bases; J trimming: 4 bases; junction bases outside the gene matches: 8. CDR3 nucleotide sequence: TGTGCCAGCAGTCAAAGACAGGGGGCATGGTACGAGCAGTACTTC. This gives the protein CASSQRQGAWYEQYF.

The chain combines TRBV6-5 with TRBJ2-7; 9 positions agree with TRBD1. Per germline, CDR1 MNHEY and CDR2 SVGAGI. V lost 5 bases and J lost 3; bases outside the gene matches: 5. This CDR3 has 14 amino acids. The CDR3 DNA reads as TGTGCCAGCAGTCCCGGGACAGGGATCTACGAGCAGTACTTC. It codes for CASSPGTGIYEQYF.

The chain couples TRBV7-2 to TRBJ2-7; D call uncertain. Between the trimmed V and J ends, which lost 5 bases and 7 bases, there was a span of 9 bases. The CDR3 is 11 amino acids. Germline assignment: CDR1 SGHTA and CDR2 FQGNSA. This CDR3 reads CASSQRLEQYF. The CDR3 coding sequence is TGTGCCAGCAGCCAACGGTTGGAGCAGTACTTC.

Written as DNA, the CDR3 is TGCAGTGCTAGTCAAGGGACAGTGAACACTGAAGCTTTCTTT. It yields the protein CSASQGTVNTEAFF. The chain uses TRBV20-1 and TRBJ1-1; 7 bases align to TRBD1. V trimming: 3 bases; J trimming: 0 bases; junction bases outside the gene matches: 4. Per the germline V gene, CDR1 is DFQATT and CDR2 is SNEGSKA (reference sequence). This CDR3 is 14 amino acids long.